This paragraph reports one T cell receptor (beta chain). The clone's antigen remains unknown. Compared with germline, one end of the junction differs, possibly owing to a read error. The source of the sample is a study of blood T cells in healthy people across ages (dated by TCRdb to the mid-2010s). A note on the overall study: Template switching captured roughly one uniquely barcoded TCR beta cDNA molecule per two T cells in model experiments. Using the same blood draw, the study looked at two additional independent replicas of 1 million unique cDNA reads for two donors, one aged 18 to 30 and the other aged 80 or older. Donors were grouped into four age groups: young (average roughly 17 years), middle-aged (around 39), aged (62) and long-lived (approximately 75). To avoid experimental bias, donors of different ages were randomly spread across the sequencing lanes. Age-related changes in TCR beta repertoire diversity were measured in the study by deep sequencing normalized with unique cDNA molecular identifiers. Study-level results and caveats: Compared with the aged group, the long-lived group had more naive CD4+ T cells, fewer expanded clones and increased TCR diversity, a pattern suggesting age selection. Donor CMV infection status was unknown, potentially confounding age-related changes in expanded clonotypes. The percentage of naive T cells measured by flow cytometry correlated strongly with observed TCR beta diversity. Estimates of total diversity based on one million sequenced T cells were considered lower bounds and underestimates. As age increased, observed TCR beta diversity per million T cells dropped in a roughly linear way, and a significant reduction was already evident by age approximately 40. Conclusive comparison of naive and antigen-experienced compartments was prevented by the profiling of bulk unsorted PBMCs.

Library construction relied on 5' RACE. TCRdb names Illumina HiSeq 2500 as the instrument used. A second PCR of about 6 to 11 cycles was performed with a sample-barcoded 5' primer and a J-beta primer mix. A template-switch 5' adaptor carrying 12 random nucleotides introduced a unique molecular identifier onto each TCR beta cDNA molecule. Each sample yielded at least 2.5 million CDR3-containing paired-end reads. First-strand cDNA was synthesized from all RNA with the Mint cDNA synthesis kit, primed by a TRBC-specific oligonucleotide. Following uracil-DNA glycosylase treatment, a first 18-cycle PCR with universal primers M1SS and BC2_uni_R was performed on all cDNA. In the paper's pipeline: Normalization of each sample was performed by random selection of 1 million high-quality reads, each carrying a distinct molecular identifier. Reads with shared molecular identifiers were discarded instead of being binned into consensus sequences. MiTCR, with a Q25 quality threshold and the strictest error-elimination algorithm, was used for CDR3 identification, clonotype clustering and error correction. A nonparametric unseen species model with Euler transformation was used to estimate lower-bound total TCR beta diversity. TCRdb took the public reads, trimmed them with fastp at Q25, ran MiXCR for clone calling and kept in-frame beta chains. Each entry is one CDR3 protein sequence, shown with its most common DNA and genes. TCRdb's processing, not the authors', yielded these V and J calls. The sample data list 700,000 to 950,000 distinct CDR3 sequences, and around 40% of these were observed just once. Together, the top ten hold 20% of the sample.

Systemically healthy Caucasian individuals from Russia, around 39 in total and aged about 6 to 95 years, were included as donors. Each donor gave about 9.7 milliliters of peripheral blood, drawn into EDTA-treated Vacutainer tubes. Ficoll-Paque density-gradient centrifugation was used to isolate PBMCs, with at least 6.5 million per sample. Total RNA, at least 6 micrograms per sample, was extracted from PBMCs with Trizol reagent. Naive CD45RAhigh/CD27high T cell percentages were measured by flow cytometry on a PBMC aliquot from every donor. The CDR3 holds 15 amino acids from the cysteine to the phenylalanine. Just CDR3 DNA is preserved here, 45 bases in frame from base 1. CDR1 and CDR2 are read off the germline V gene (reference sequence) as MNHNY and SVGAGI.

Sequencing was carried out using blood. This chain is built from TRBV6-6 and TRBJ2-5; 7 central nucleotides agree with TRBD2. The origin of this receptor is a woman aged 55-69 years in good health. The CDR3 protein is CASGYGGGPLETQYF. The DNA sequence reads TGTGCCAGCGGTTACGGGGGAGGGCCTTTAGAGACCCAGTACTTC.